One and the same sample provided the 17 T cell receptor beta chains below, sequenced in a study of cytotoxic CD8 clonotypes in ibrutinib-treated CLL. TCRdb keeps only in-frame clones here, not all; method: immunoSEQ multiplex PCR. The data contain approximately 130,000 clones, 80% to 90% of them seen just once; the ten biggest clones take up 3.3%. This specimen was PBMCs, taken after 24 months of ibrutinib treatment. Receptors were obtained from a human donor with chronic lymphocytic leukemia.

The count of this clone is one. The genes are TRBV27 and TRBJ1-5; 9 bases line up with TRBD1. V lost 7 bases, J lost 1 base, and 5 bases stayed unmatched. Germline lookup yields CDR1 MNHEY and CDR2 SMNVEV (reference sequence). The CDR3 consists of 15 residues. For the CDR3, the DNA is TGTGCCAGCAACCCAGGACAGGGGAGCAATCAGCCCCAGCATTTT. Protein product: CASNPGQGSNQPQHF.

The chain employs TRBV30 and TRBJ1-5, with 9 bases lining up with TRBD1. Looked up from germline, CDR1 is GTSNPN and CDR2 is SVGIG (reference sequence). V trimming: 0 bases; J trimming: 5 bases; junction bases outside the gene matches: 11. CDR3 length: 17 residues. This CDR3 reads CAWSVGLSGQGHQPQHF. Written as DNA, the CDR3 is TGTGCCTGGAGTGTTGGTCTTTCGGGACAGGGTCATCAGCCCCAGCATTTT.

The J gene is TRBJ1-3, the V gene TRBV11-2; D may be TRBD1 (5 bases). Germline V gene sequence: CDR1 SGHAT, CDR2 FQNNGV. The CDR3 sequence is 15 residues long. V was pared by 4 bases and J by 4 bases, with 14 bases between. The CDR3 DNA reads TGTGCCAGCAGCTCCCGTAGAGGGGCCGGAAACACCATATATTTT. This codes for CASSSRRGAGNTIYF.

The rearrangement joins TRBV15 to TRBJ2-3; no definite D call. Trimming cost V 5 bases and J 7 bases, with 13 bases left between them. From germline, CDR1 is LNHNV and CDR2 YYDKDF (reference sequence). This CDR3 contains 13 residues. The CDR3 DNA reads as TGTGCCACCAGCCCAGAGATACGGTATACGCAGTATTTT. It specifies CATSPEIRYTQYF.

The genes are TRBV7-2 and TRBJ2-2; 7 bases align to TRBD2. This CDR3 is built from 15 residues. V gave up 3 bases and J gave up 6 bases; unmatched junction bases: 7. Looked up from germline, CDR1 is SGHTA and CDR2 is FQGNSA. CDR3 region: CASSLGGAVPGELFF. CDR3 nucleotides: TGTGCCAGCAGCTTGGGAGGGGCGGTACCCGGGGAGCTGTTTTTT.

The J gene is TRBJ2-2, the V gene TRBV5-1, with TRBD2 matching 12 bases. The CDR3 sequence is 18 residues long. The junction had 6 bases not matched to a gene; V was cut back by 2 bases and J by 1 base. Germline lookup yields CDR1 SGHRS and CDR2 YFSETQ. For the CDR3, the DNA is TGCGCCAGCAGCTTCGCTAGCGGGGGGGCGATGAACACCGGGGAGCTGTTTTTT. Translating gives CASSFASGGAMNTGELFF.

The chain joins TRBV11-2 to TRBJ2-1, with D possibly being TRBD2 (6 bases). Germline V gene lookup returns CDR1 SGHAT and CDR2 FQNNGV. V lost 1 base and J lost 4, with 8 bases in between. This CDR3 spans 14 amino acids. The CDR3 loop reads CASSLAGDYNEQFF. The CDR3 region has the DNA TGTGCCAGCAGCTTAGCGGGGGATTACAATGAGCAGTTCTTC.

The V call is TRBV7-6, the J call TRBJ1-1; D is uncertain. The V gene lost 2 bases and the J gene lost 11 bases, with 18 bases spanning the gap. The CDR3 contains 14 residues. CDR1 is SGHVS and CDR2 is FNYEAQ in the germline V gene. The CDR3 region has the DNA TGTGCCAGCAGCTTATCATATACCCTTCATGGGGCTTTCTTT. Translating it yields CASSLSYTLHGAFF.

J is TRBJ1-1 and V is TRBV7-6; perhaps TRBD1 as D (5 bases). Trimming shortened V by 0 bases and J by 10 bases, and 9 bases separated the two germline ends. Germline lookup yields CDR1 SGHVS and CDR2 FNYEAQ. This CDR3 is built from 12 residues. In DNA, the CDR3 is TGTGCCAGCAGCTTAGCGCAGGGAGCAGCTTTCTTT. This encodes CASSLAQGAAFF. Combining the CDR3 with reference TRBV7-6 and TRBJ1-1 gives the whole variable domain GAGVSQSPRYKVTKRGQDVALRCDPISGHVSLYWYRQALGQGPEFLTYFNYEAQQDKSGLPNDRFSAERPEGSISTLTIQRTEQRDSAMYRCASSLAQGAAFFGQGTRLTVV.

In its sample, this clone was seen once. V is TRBV19 and J is TRBJ2-3; 7 bases agree with TRBD1. This CDR3 comprises 13 residues. Germline lookup yields CDR1 LNHDA and CDR2 SQIVND (reference sequence). With V trimmed by 10 bases and J by 1 base, 5 bases remained unmatched. This CDR3 is CATGTARTDTQYF. The CDR3 region has the DNA TGTGCCACCGGGACAGCTCGCACAGATACGCAGTATTTT.

The chain recombines TRBV19 with TRBJ2-1, with a weak D call TRBD2 (5 bases). In germline, CDR1 is LNHDA, CDR2 SQIVND (reference sequence). Trimming left V 0 bases short and J 0 bases short, with 12 bases between. CDR3 length: 17 amino acids. The CDR3 coding sequence is TGTGCCAGTAGTATAGACGGACTGGGAAGCTCCTACAATGAGCAGTTCTTC. It translates to CASSIDGLGSSYNEQFF.

The chain uses TRBV13 and TRBJ2-5; no reliable D call. Trimming pared 5 bases from V and 3 bases from J, leaving 13 bases between. The germline V gene has CDR1 PRHDT and CDR2 FYEKMQ (reference sequence). This CDR3 is built from 14 residues. The DNA for the CDR3 is TGTGCCAGCAGCGGGGTGGGCCTGAAAGAGACCCAGTACTTC. Its protein is CASSGVGLKETQYF. The full variable domain, completed using reference TRBV13 and TRBJ2-5, is AAGVIQSPRHLIKEKRETATLKCYPIPRHDTVYWYQQGPGQDPQFLISFYEKMQSDKGSIPDRFSAQQFSDYHSELNMSSLELGDSALYFCASSGVGLKETQYFGPGTRLLVL.

V is TRBV7-9 and J is TRBJ1-6; possible D gene TRBD1, 5 bases. The V gene's germline CDR1 is SEHNR and CDR2 FQNEAQ (reference sequence). V was pared by 1 base and J by 10 bases, with 20 bases between. The CDR3 is 17 residues long. The CDR3 region has the DNA TGTGCCAGCAGCTTAGTCGCAACCGACAGAGAGGGGTCACCCCTCCACTTT. Encoded protein: CASSLVATDREGSPLHF.

V and J are TRBV5-6 and TRBJ2-1; D is unresolved. Germline V gene sequence: CDR1 SGHDT, CDR2 YYEEEE. V was cut by 1 base and J by 7 bases, with 18 bases left in between. The CDR3 spans 16 residues. The CDR3 loop reads CASSLNSERGLNEQFF. In nucleotides, the CDR3 is TGTGCCAGCAGCTTGAACTCAGAGAGAGGCTTAAATGAGCAGTTCTTC. Based on the CDR3 plus reference TRBV5-6 and TRBJ2-1, the full variable domain is DAGVTQSPTHLIKTRGQQVTLRCSPKSGHDTVSWYQQALGQGPQFIFQYYEEEERQRGNFPDRFSGHQFPNYSSELNVNALLLGDSALYLCASSLNSERGLNEQFFGPGTRLTVL.

This rearrangement joins TRBV5-1 to TRBJ2-7; D may be TRBD1 (6 bases). Germline V lookup: CDR1 SGHRS, CDR2 YFSETQ. There are 15 residues in the CDR3. V dropped 1 base and J dropped 2 bases, with 13 bases sitting between them. For the CDR3, the DNA is TGCGCCAGCAGCTTGTCCGGACAGACCCCCTACGAGCAGTACTTC. Translating it yields CASSLSGQTPYEQYF.

The chain links TRBV9 to TRBJ2-3; 7 bases are a match to TRBD1. CDR1 and CDR2 (germline): SGDLS, YYNGEE. The CDR3 has 18 residues. After removal of 0 bases from V and 0 bases from J, the junction contained 10 bases not matched to a gene. The CDR3 region has the DNA TGTGCCAGCAGCGTAGGGGACAGCCTCCCCTCTAGCACAGATACGCAGTATTTT. Translation: CASSVGDSLPSSTDTQYF.

This clone was seen a handful of times. V usage is TRBV7-3 and J usage is TRBJ1-6, with D maybe TRBD1 (5 bases). V was cut by 0 bases and J by 7 bases, with 13 bases left in between. This CDR3 is built from 16 residues. Germline CDR1 and CDR2: SGHTA and FQGTGA. This chain's CDR3 is CASSLTPGLRNSPLHF. In DNA form, the CDR3 reads TGTGCCAGCAGCTTAACACCGGGACTTCGCAATTCACCCCTCCACTTT.